What follows is one T cell receptor (beta chain) and its context. The sample holds a few counts of this clone. No cognate antigen has been identified for it. Base qualities are not recorded, but no much larger clone differs from it by a single base. The CDR3 sequence holds 12 residues, the cysteine and phenylalanine included. Of the read, only the CDR3 DNA is kept; its 36 bases are in frame from base 1. From the germline V gene (reference sequence), CDR1 is LNHDA and CDR2 is SQIVND. V is shortened by 2 bases, J by 4 bases, and the region joining them spans 4 bases. This sample is drawn from a study of beta chain features in type 1 diabetes listed by TCRdb under 2018. Concerning the study at large: Mean age, gender distribution, total cell number and subset yield did not differ between patients and healthy donors. Regulatory and stem cell-like memory subsets were isolated from only 8 patients and about 8 healthy donors, whereas naive and central memory subsets came from all 30 or so donors. A total of roughly 100 million sorted cells were examined across all samples, and a strong correlation was observed between cell number per subset and RNA yield. In the study, recently diagnosed type 1 diabetes patients and matched healthy donors were compared on the TCRB repertoires of their sorted circulating CD4+ T cell subsets.

Each donor gave one peripheral blood draw, approximately 100 mL on average, collected into heparinised tubes. Using a panel that included CD45RO, CCR7, CD25, CD127, CD95 and CD27, naive, central memory, regulatory and stem cell-like memory CD4+ T cells were sorted on a BD FACSAria II. All sorted populations exceeded 95% purity. Right away, PBMCs were isolated by Lymphoprep density gradient centrifugation and were stained directly, with no culture step. Samples were stained and sorted in pairs, with one healthy donor and one patient per experiment, so that batch effects were minimized. The entire amount of isolated RNA was reverse transcribed using the High Capacity cDNA Reverse Transcription Kit, so the sequenced TCRB transcripts were expressed ones. Deep immunoSEQ sequencing was performed on naive, central memory and regulatory T cell samples, with an average of around 3.4 million total reads per sample. After sorted cells were lysed in RLT buffer, RNA was extracted with DNase-treated RNeasy Micro or Mini kits, with the choice depending on cell number. Each cell subset was processed separately to prevent cross-contamination, with patient and healthy donor samples processed together. Using the immunoSEQ multiplex PCR, TCRB sequences were amplified from cDNA into 87-bp fragments spanning the CDR3 region. The amplicons were sequenced using the Illumina HiSeq platform. The paper's data handling went like this. PCR bias was computationally corrected using synthetic template baselines, reads within Hamming distance 2 were collapsed, and singletons that could not be merged were discarded. Reads were aligned to IMGT to assign V, D and J genes, CDR3 length, and insertions or deletions at six rearrangement sites. Within each subset, clonotype counts were normalized to sorted cell number, and only after that were true diversity and Gini coefficients computed with the tcR R package. The overlap coefficient, calculated on TCRB nucleotide sequences, was used to quantify repertoire sharing. As a proxy for the pre-selection repertoire, out-of-frame TCRB sequences from naive cells were analyzed. TCRdb carries this immuneACCESS record with in-frame sequences only. Its versions omit some clonotypes, under half of them owing to an unresolved V gene in the studies checked, with the rest unexplained. The V and J calls and clone size are taken from that table; D and trimming were inferred from the DNA. Counted in this sample were under 400,000 clones; less than 20% of them appeared once. Together, the top ten hold approximately 0.046% of the sample.

On the study overall, not on this receptor specifically: At VDJ recombination sites, type 1 diabetes patients had fewer insertions and more deleted nucleotides, which implies abnormalities in thymic rearrangement. Because small numbers of individuals were included in the HLA sub-analyses, any influence of HLA type on TCRB rearrangement was left unresolved. Naive, central memory and regulatory TCRB repertoires appeared to be more alike among patients than among healthy donors. In all four CD4+ subsets, TCRB CDR3 length was moderately but significantly shorter in type 1 diabetes patients. Sequencing cDNA rather than genomic DNA could over-represent highly expressing activated cells, although activation and CD3 levels did not differ between groups. PCR might favor shorter templates, but patient and control samples were amplified and corrected together, so any skew would affect both groups equally.

Sequencing was carried out using naive CD4+ T cells from blood. Reading the label with the study, this specimen's cell subset or site is: true naive CD4+ T cells. This receptor was obtained from a woman aged 18-35 years in good health. This receptor chain uses TRBV19 and TRBJ2-3, with the D segment identity uncertain. The base sequence is TGTGCCAGTAGTATATCAGCAGATACGCAGTATTTT. It is translated as CASSISADTQYF.